Listed below are T cell receptor beta chains from one sample, sequenced in a study of blood T cells in healthy people across ages. TCRdb passed the 5' RACE reads through MiXCR, listing each CDR3 protein once. The table includes fewer than 700,000 distinct CDR3 sequences, 45% to 55% detected once. Specimen: blood. These receptors all stem from a man older than 75 in good health. Each CDR3 is given with its conserved first and last residue. D genes are given only for firm matches. Part of the rows lack a size; the others show once, few, many or a class for expanded clones.

TRBV7-9	.	TRBJ2-7	.	CASSSRAPLSYEQYF	TGTGCCAGCAGCTCGCGGGCGCCGCTCTCCTACGAGCAGTACTTC
TRBV18	.	TRBJ2-5	.	CASSPPAVMETQYF	TGTGCCAGCTCACCACCGGCGGTGATGGAGACCCAGTACTTC
TRBV2	.	TRBJ1-6	.	CASSWDGRGGSPLHF	TGTGCCAGCAGTTGGGACGGACGAGGCGGTTCACCCCTCCACTTT
TRBV3-1	.	TRBJ2-7	.	CASSQVRTLYEQYF	TGTGCCAGCAGCCAAGTACGGACACTCTACGAGCAGTACTTC
TRBV4-3	.	TRBJ1-2	TRBD1	CASSQTGQGYGYTF	TGCGCCAGCAGCCAAACGGGACAGGGGTATGGCTACACCTTC
TRBV7-6	.	TRBJ2-7	TRBD1	CASSSRTGSYEQYF	TGTGCCAGCAGCTCAAGGACAGGATCGTATGAGCAGTACTTC
TRBV27	many	TRBJ2-4	TRBD2	CASSLSLPVAGNIQYF	TGTGCCAGCAGTTTATCGCTACCGGTAGCGGGTAACATTCAGTACTTC
TRBV29-1	.	TRBJ2-1	TRBD2	CSVDRGGRASYNEQFF	TGCAGCGTCGATCGGGGCGGGAGGGCCTCCTACAATGAGCAGTTCTTC
TRBV7-2	.	TRBJ2-1	TRBD2	CASSYLSGGAEYNEQFF	TGTGCCAGCAGCTATCTCTCGGGGGGGGCTGAGTACAATGAGCAGTTCTTC
TRBV5-1	.	TRBJ2-6	.	CASSLKHDSGANVLTF	TGCGCCAGCAGCTTGAAACATGACTCTGGGGCCAACGTCCTGACTTTC
TRBV7-2	.	TRBJ2-7	.	CASKKGESYEQYF	TGTGCCAGCAAGAAGGGGGAATCCTACGAGCAGTACTTC
TRBV20-1	once	TRBJ2-1	.	CSAKTGRVLHEQFF	TGCAGTGCCAAGACAGGGAGGGTCCTGCATGAGCAGTTCTTC
TRBV30	.	TRBJ1-1	.	CACTIGGQAFF	TGTGCCTGCACCATTGGTGGCCAAGCTTTCTTT
TRBV20-1	.	TRBJ2-1	TRBD2	CSAKTRRKKTSEAYNEQFF	TGCAGTGCTAAGACGAGGAGAAAGAAGACTAGCGAGGCGTACAATGAGCAGTTCTTC
TRBV20-1	.	TRBJ2-1	TRBD2	CSVRWTSGYEQFF	TGCAGTGTTCGCTGGACTAGCGGGTATGAGCAGTTCTTC
TRBV21-1	.	TRBJ1-5	.	CASSKFRQSASNQPQHF	TGTGCCAGCAGCAAATTTCGGCAGTCAGCTAGCAATCAGCCCCAGCATTTT
TRBV20-1	many	TRBJ1-2	TRBD1	CSAMPGQNYGYTF	TGCAGTGCTATGCCGGGACAGAACTATGGCTACACCTTC
TRBV6-5	few	TRBJ1-5	.	CATAMLGVRQPQHF	TGTGCCACAGCGATGTTAGGGGTTAGGCAGCCCCAGCATTTT
TRBV19	few	TRBJ1-2	TRBD1	CASSHRGPRTSYTF	TGTGCCAGTAGCCACAGGGGGCCCCGCACGAGCTACACCTTC
TRBV12-3/TRBV12-4	.	TRBJ2-5	TRBD2	CASSLASGGEETQYF	TGTGCCAGCAGTTTGGCCAGCGGGGGGGAAGAGACCCAGTACTTC
TRBV18	.	TRBJ1-6	.	CASSPPGGSSYNSPLHF	TGTGCCAGCTCACCACCGGGGGGCAGCTCCTATAATTCACCCCTCCACTTT
TRBV4-3	.	TRBJ2-1	TRBD2	CASSRGLAGHNEQFF	TGCGCCAGCAGCCGTGGACTAGCGGGGCACAATGAGCAGTTCTTC
TRBV5-5	.	TRBJ2-1	TRBD2	CASSWASGVSINEQFF	TGTGCCAGCAGCTGGGCTAGCGGGGTCTCGATCAATGAGCAGTTCTTC
TRBV6-6	.	TRBJ2-1	.	CTSSYSGTHNEQFF	TGTACCAGCAGTTACTCCGGGACCCACAATGAGCAGTTCTTC
TRBV29-1	.	TRBJ2-1	TRBD2	CSVSGSGSTYEQFF	TGCAGCGTTAGTGGTAGCGGGAGTACCTATGAGCAGTTCTTC
TRBV10-3	.	TRBJ2-7	.	CAIRGLGEQYF	TGTGCCATCAGGGGACTGGGCGAGCAGTACTTC
TRBV5-1	.	TRBJ2-3	TRBD2	CASSHNSGTGDTQYF	TGCGCCAGCAGCCATAATAGCGGGACCGGAGATACGCAGTATTTT
TRBV25-1	few	TRBJ2-1	TRBD2	CASSPSGFNEQFF	TGTGCCAGCAGCCCTAGCGGGTTCAATGAGCAGTTCTTC